This T cell receptor beta chain was retrieved from a study of blood T cells in healthy people across ages. The study, taken as a whole, reports: Diversity was estimated from one million T cells, and these estimates were considered underestimates.

Of note for this clonotype: Its antigen remains unidentified.

With a J-beta primer mix and a sample-barcoded 5' primer, a second PCR ran about 7 to 12 cycles. TCRdb re-analysed the 5' RACE reads in MiXCR, keeping a single row per CDR3 protein. The data contain 800,000 to 900,000 distinct CDR3 sequences, around 62% of them singletons. Trimming left V 6 bases short and J 1 base short, with 13 bases between. Per the germline V gene, CDR1 is DFQATT and CDR2 is SNEGSKA (reference sequence). The CDR3 contains 13 residues. The chain has TRBV20-1 and TRBJ2-7; D is uncertain. The TCR sequence derives from a young man in good health. Sequencing used blood. CDR3 nucleotide sequence: TGCAGTGCAAATGACTTATGGTCCTACGAGCAGTACTTC. Amino acids: CSANDLWSYEQYF.